This paragraph covers one TCR beta chain sequence. What it recognizes is unknown. The source of the sample is a study of T cells in pancreatic ductal adenocarcinoma. TCRdb's table, derived via immunoSEQ multiplex PCR, lists solely in-frame clones and lacks some. The table shows approximately 5,100 clones, with around 85% occurring only once. Trimming left V 0 bases short and J 5 bases short, with 13 bases between. The CDR3 covers 14 residues. CDR1 is GTSNPN, CDR2 SVGIG, per germline (reference sequence). No neoadjuvant therapy was given to the selected pancreatic ductal adenocarcinoma patients before their surgery. General observations from the study: Tumor and blood clonality did not differ significantly, about 0.11 versus 0.072.

Sequencing was done on a sample of pancreatic tumor tissue. The chain employs TRBV30 and TRBJ1-2; the D is unclear. This TCR was sampled from a human donor with pancreatic ductal adenocarcinoma. The donor label of this sample is uncertain. This CDR3 is CAWSVGTHLYGYTF. CDR3 bases: TGTGCCTGGAGTGTAGGAACCCACCTTTATGGCTACACCTTC.